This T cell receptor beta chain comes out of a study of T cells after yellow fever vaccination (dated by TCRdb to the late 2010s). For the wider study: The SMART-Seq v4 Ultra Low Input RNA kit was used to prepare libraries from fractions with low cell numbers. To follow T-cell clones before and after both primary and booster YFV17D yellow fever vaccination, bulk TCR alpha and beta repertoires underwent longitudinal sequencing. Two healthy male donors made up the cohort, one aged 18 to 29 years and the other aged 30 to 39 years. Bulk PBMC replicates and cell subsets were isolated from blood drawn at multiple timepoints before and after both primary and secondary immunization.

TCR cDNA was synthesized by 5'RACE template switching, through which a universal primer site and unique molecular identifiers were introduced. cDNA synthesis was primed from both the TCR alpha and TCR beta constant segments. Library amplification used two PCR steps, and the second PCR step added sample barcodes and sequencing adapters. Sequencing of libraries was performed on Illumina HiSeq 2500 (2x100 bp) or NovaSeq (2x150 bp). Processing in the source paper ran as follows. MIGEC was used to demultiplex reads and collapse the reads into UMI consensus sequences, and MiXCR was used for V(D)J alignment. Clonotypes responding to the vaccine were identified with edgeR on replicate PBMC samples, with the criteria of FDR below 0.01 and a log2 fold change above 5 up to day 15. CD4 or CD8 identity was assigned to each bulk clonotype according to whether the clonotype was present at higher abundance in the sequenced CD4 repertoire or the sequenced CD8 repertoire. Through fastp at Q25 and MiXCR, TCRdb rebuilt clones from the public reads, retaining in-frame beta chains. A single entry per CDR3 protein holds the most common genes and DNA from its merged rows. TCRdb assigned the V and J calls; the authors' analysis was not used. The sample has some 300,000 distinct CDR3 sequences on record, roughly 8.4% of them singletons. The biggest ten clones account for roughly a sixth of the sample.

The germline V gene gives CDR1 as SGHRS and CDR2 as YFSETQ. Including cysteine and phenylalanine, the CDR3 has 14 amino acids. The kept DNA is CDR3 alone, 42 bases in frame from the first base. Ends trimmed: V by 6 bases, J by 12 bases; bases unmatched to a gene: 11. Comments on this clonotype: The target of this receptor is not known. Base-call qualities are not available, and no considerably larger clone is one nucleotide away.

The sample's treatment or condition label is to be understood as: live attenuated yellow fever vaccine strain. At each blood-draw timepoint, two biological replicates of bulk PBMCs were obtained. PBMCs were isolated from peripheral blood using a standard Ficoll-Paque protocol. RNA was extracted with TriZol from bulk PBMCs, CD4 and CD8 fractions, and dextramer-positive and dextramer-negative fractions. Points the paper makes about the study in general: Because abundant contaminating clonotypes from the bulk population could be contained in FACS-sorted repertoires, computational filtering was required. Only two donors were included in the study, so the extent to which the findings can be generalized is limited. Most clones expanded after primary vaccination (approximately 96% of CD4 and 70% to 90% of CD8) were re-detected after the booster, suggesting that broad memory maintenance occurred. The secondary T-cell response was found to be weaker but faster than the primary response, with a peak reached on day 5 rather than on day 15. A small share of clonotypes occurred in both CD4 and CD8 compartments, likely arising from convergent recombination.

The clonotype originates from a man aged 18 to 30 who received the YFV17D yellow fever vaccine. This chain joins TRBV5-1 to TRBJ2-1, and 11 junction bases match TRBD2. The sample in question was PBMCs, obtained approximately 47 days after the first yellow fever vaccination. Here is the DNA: TGCGCCAGCACAGTGGGACTAGCGGACCAGCGGCAGTTCTTC. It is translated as CASTVGLADQRQFF.